A selection of T cell receptor beta chains follows, all from one sample in a study of blood T cell repertoires in COVID-19. Assay used: immunoSEQ multiplex PCR; TCRdb lists only in-frame clones, some missing. The repertoire holds 130,000 to 150,000 clones, with 84% as singletons. What was sequenced was PBMCs or T cells enriched from blood (not recorded which). The receptors shown here come from a woman in her forties or fifties who had been exposed to COVID-19. The conserved cysteine and the conserved F or W are not part of the CDR3 here. D genes are given only for firm matches.

j_call | v_call | d_call | cdr3_aa
TRBJ1-4 | TRBV2 | TRBD1 | ASSTGQGREKLF
TRBJ1-2 | TRBV19 | NA | ASNKPGQTYGYT
TRBJ1-1 | TRBV7-2 | NA | ASLGGGNTEAF
TRBJ1-5 | TRBV10-3 | NA | AISLSLNQPQH
TRBJ1-5 | TRBV6-2/TRBV6-3 | NA | ASSYRGGRQPQH
TRBJ2-1 | TRBV18 | TRBD2 | ASSTEGSSGSAGRQF
TRBJ2-3 | TRBV10-3 | TRBD1 | AISGQGYTQY
TRBJ2-7 | TRBV19 | NA | ASREARGPYEQY
TRBJ2-5 | TRBV7-2 | TRBD1 | ASSPNGQGAETQY
TRBJ2-3 | TRBV13 | NA | ASSSTTGRSTDTQY
TRBJ2-3 | TRBV27 | NA | ASSLPGGTDTQY
TRBJ1-5 | TRBV12-3/TRBV12-4 | NA | ASSPFENQPQH
TRBJ2-5 | TRBV5-5 | NA | ASRSGPHQETQY
TRBJ2-3 | TRBV2 | NA | ASSVTRADTQY
TRBJ2-3 | TRBV29-1 | NA | SAPRADTQY
TRBJ2-5 | TRBV7-6 | TRBD2 | ASSFRTPTSGGETQY
TRBJ2-1 | TRBV5-4 | NA | ASSLGQSSSYNEQF
TRBJ1-1 | TRBV5-1 | NA | ASSPMAGRGITEAF
TRBJ2-5 | TRBV11-3 | NA | ASSLDRGGVETQY
TRBJ1-6 | TRBV6-5 | TRBD1 | ASRGTGVDSPLH
TRBJ2-2 | TRBV30 | TRBD1 | ACPGTGLATGELF
TRBJ2-7 | TRBV12-5 | TRBD2 | AREGLAGVGAYEQY
TRBJ1-4 | TRBV30 | NA | ARRGFNEKLF
TRBJ1-5 | TRBV28 | NA | ASTRDPNQPQH
TRBJ1-3 | TRBV7-6 | NA | ASSSRQGLSGNTIY
TRBJ2-1 | TRBV19 | TRBD2 | ASSGLAGAYNEQF
TRBJ1-2 | TRBV29-1 | NA | SVAYRVDYGYT
TRBJ1-1 | TRBV7-2 | NA | ASSLGGGRGTEAF
TRBJ2-7 | TRBV5-1 | NA | ASYETNYEQY
TRBJ2-1 | TRBV7-2 | NA | ASSLAYSYYNEQF
TRBJ2-5 | TRBV4-1 | NA | ASSQVGGPETQY
TRBJ2-7 | TRBV7-2 | NA | ASSLVGFSEQY
TRBJ2-1 | TRBV5-1 | TRBD2 | ASSWAGGALNNEQF
TRBJ2-7 | TRBV10-3 | TRBD1 | AISTSTGGAGYEQY
TRBJ2-1 | TRBV11-3 | NA | ASSLTGNPYNEQF
TRBJ2-6 | TRBV15 | NA | ATSRDPPPLDRANVLT
TRBJ1-5 | TRBV9 | NA | ASSVGAGLGSLEPQH
TRBJ2-7 | TRBV15 | TRBD1 | ATSTDRGEYEQY
TRBJ1-2 | TRBV4-1 | TRBD1 | ASSQDMAGQLAGYT
TRBJ1-6 | TRBV9 | TRBD1 | ASSVDPGTGGAYNSPLH
TRBJ1-1 | TRBV19 | NA | ASSIDLRNTEAF
TRBJ2-2 | TRBV10-2 | TRBD2 | ATLVGLAAANTGELF
TRBJ1-5 | TRBV11-2 | NA | ASSLRSGNQPQH
TRBJ2-7 | TRBV5-8 | NA | ASRLTGTYEQY
TRBJ1-3 | TRBV7-6 | NA | ASSSTPGSGQNTIY
TRBJ2-7 | TRBV7-9 | NA | ASSLTIGSGEQY
TRBJ2-7 | TRBV10-3 | NA | ATRTGYEQY
TRBJ1-5 | TRBV19 | NA | ASGGGRRDQPQH